The clone carrying this T cell receptor beta chain appeared a few times. This sample was taken from a study of T cell changes during pregnancy in multiple sclerosis. Sequencing used immunoSEQ multiplex PCR; TCRdb keeps in-frame clones, though not all of them. The sample contains tens of thousands of clones, just over 90% of which appear only once. This CDR3 has 16 residues. Germline V gene data show CDR1 as LNHDA and CDR2 as SQIVND (reference sequence). The V gene lost 5 bases and the J gene lost 4 bases, with 17 bases spanning the gap. The chain is built from TRBV19 and TRBJ2-2; D is uncertain. This sequence was found in a female donor with multiple sclerosis, enrolled in a pregnancy study. The sequenced sample was peripheral blood, obtained before pregnancy. CDR3: CASSVSPGSSTGELFF. CDR3 nucleotides: TGTGCCAGTAGTGTCAGCCCAGGCTCCTCCACCGGGGAGCTGTTTTTT.